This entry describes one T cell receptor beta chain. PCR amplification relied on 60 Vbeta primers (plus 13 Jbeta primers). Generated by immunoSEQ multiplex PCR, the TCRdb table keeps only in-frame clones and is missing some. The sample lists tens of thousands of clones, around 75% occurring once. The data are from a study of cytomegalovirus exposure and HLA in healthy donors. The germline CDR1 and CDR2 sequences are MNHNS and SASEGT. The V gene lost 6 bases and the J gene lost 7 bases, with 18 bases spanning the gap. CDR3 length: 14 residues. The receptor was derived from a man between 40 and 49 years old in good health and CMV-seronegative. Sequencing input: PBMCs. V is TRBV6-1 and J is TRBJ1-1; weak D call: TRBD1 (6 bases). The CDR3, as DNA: TGTGCCAGCAGCAGGGGTGGGATTGGTGGTGAAGCTTTCTTT. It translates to CASSRGGIGGEAFF.